A selection of T cell receptor beta chains follows, all from one sample in a study of T cells in Graves' hyperthyroidism and ophthalmopathy. One entry per CDR3 protein, called by TCRdb with MiXCR from the multiplex PCR reads. The sample has around 440,000 distinct CDR3 sequences, about a sixth seen once; the top ten hold 13% to 15%. The sample taken for sequencing was blood. Source of these receptors: a woman aged 18-29 years with Graves' hyperthyroidism. The conserved cysteine and the conserved F or W are not part of the CDR3 here. Only part of the rows carry a size: once, few, many, or a class if the clone is expanded.

clone size,CDR3 length,V gene,CDR3 protein
-,12,TRBV5-1,ASSIQGGDEKLF
many,17,TRBV5-1,ASSSRTGFQYANTGELF
many,10,TRBV28,ATRGSPTEAF
few,11,TRBV29-1,SVRTGGADIQY
-,13,TRBV9,ASSVLAGGPYEQF
many,15,TRBV6-2/TRBV6-3,ASSVPGTGEPLYGYT
many,10,TRBV15,ATGTPNTEAF
few,11,TRBV19,ASSPNMGYGYT
-,13,TRBV9,ASSLRARSTDTQY
many,15,TRBV3-1,ASSHLFERQIQETQY
-,10,TRBV12-3/TRBV12-4,ASSRQGVTQY
many,13,TRBV5-1,ASSTLTGRDYEQY
-,13,TRBV20-1,SASGTSGGANEQF
many,12,TRBV27,ASSYGYPNTEAF
-,14,TRBV4-2,ASSQGAGVGTDTQY
many,12,TRBV12-3/TRBV12-4,ASSPVLLQETQY
-,14,TRBV5-1,ASTTLPGGVEEKLF
many,11,TRBV11-2,ASSLVGLGELF
-,13,TRBV5-1,ASSQNSGGPYGYT
many,11,TRBV18,ASSLTEYTEAF
-,13,TRBV20-1,SAPQEARGRGVQY
few,14,TRBV7-3,ASSQDSFTGANVLT
many,15,TRBV5-5,ASSPIGGWQTNTEAF
many,12,TRBV2,ASNFRGITDTQY
-,13,TRBV24-1,ATSDPQVNMETQY
few,12,TRBV12-3/TRBV12-4,ASRAGVFSYEQY
-,13,TRBV12-3/TRBV12-4,ASSEWTSGTYEQY
many,13,TRBV7-9,ASSFGTGGNTEAF
few,13,TRBV6-2/TRBV6-3,ASLRRSGGPDTQY
few,14,TRBV5-4,ASSFGTGGPVDEQF
-,13,TRBV20-1,SARIGGPYNSPLH
many,12,TRBV5-8,ASPPGQGYNEQF
many,11,TRBV24-1,ATSAPTGDGYT
-,17,TRBV12-3/TRBV12-4,ASSQATGFFSSYNSPLH
-,11,TRBV19,ASSRDSVYGYT
many,13,TRBV5-1,ASSLKLEPLDGYT
-,11,TRBV14,ASSHLTGTEQY
-,12,TRBV5-1,ASSHGTPNTEAF
many,11,TRBV11-1,ASRRQGTTEAF
few,12,TRBV5-4,ASSFGTTTYEQY
many,12,TRBV7-3,ASSLTGRTDTQY